Sequencing of this T cell receptor (beta chain) was carried out in a study of shared clonotypes between healthy human individuals. Per the germline V gene, CDR1 is MNHEY and CDR2 is SVGAGI. CDR3 length equals 14 residues. V was cut by 5 bases and J by 4 bases, with 11 bases left in between. Profiling relied on immunoSEQ multiplex PCR, and the TCRdb table lists in-frame clones only, not all of them. Of about 300,000 clones listed, roughly 70% are singletons. Sequences were obtained from memory CD4+ T cells sorted from blood. As for subset: CD45RA-negative fraction. The rearrangement uses TRBV6-5 and TRBJ1-4, with D possibly matching TRBD1 (5 bases). The origin of this receptor is a man younger than 45 in good health. The CDR3 region is CASSDPGRNEKLFF. In DNA form, the CDR3 reads TGTGCCAGCAGTGATCCGGGACGTAATGAAAAACTGTTTTTT.